This paragraph reports one T cell receptor (beta chain). The data belong to a study of glioma-infiltrating T cells after dendritic cell vaccination. At the level of the study: Glioblastoma patients came from Phase I and II dendritic cell vaccination trials.

Trimming left V 2 bases short and J 8 bases short, with 13 bases between. Germline V lookup: CDR1 SGDLS, CDR2 YYNGEE. The CDR3 runs 13 residues. The time point was: after dendritic cell vaccination, including at tumor progression/relapse. Assay used: immunoSEQ multiplex PCR; TCRdb lists only in-frame clones, some missing. The profile shows tens of thousands of clones, about 79% of them singletons. Sequenced material: blood, taken after dendritic cell vaccination. This sequence originates from a human donor with glioblastoma. The chain links TRBV9 to TRBJ1-2, with unresolved D. CDR3 bases: TGTGCCAGCAGCGTGTCAGGAGGAGGGGGCTACACCTTC. Its translation is CASSVSGGGGYTF.